This TCR beta chain comes out of a study of T cells in Graves' hyperthyroidism and ophthalmopathy. Notes on the study in general: Blood shared most expanded thyroid clonotypes above 0.001. Before onset, by a median of around six months, the model predicted ophthalmopathy.

Criteria for exclusion of patients were uncontrolled infection, other autoimmune disease, pregnancy or lactation. Diagnoses were made from clinical symptoms, serum measures (thyroxine and TRAb), thyroid ultrasound and orbital computed tomography. Germline V CDR1 and CDR2: MNHEY, SVGEGT. The CDR3 has 10 amino acids. To note about this clonotype: Antigen: not known. A much larger clone differs from this one at a single base, so this may be a read error.

It was RNA transcripts that yielded the amplified TCR beta CDR3 regions. The TCR CDR3 was amplified in a first-round RT-PCR using the HTBI primer set. From the multiplex PCR reads, TCRdb called clonotypes with MiXCR, one entry per CDR3 protein. Here the sample spans 400,000 to 500,000 distinct CDR3 sequences, approximately 15% being singletons. The sample was blood. This receptor was taken from a young woman with Graves' hyperthyroidism. The chain carries TRBV6-2 or TRBV6-3 and TRBJ2-2; D is unresolved. The CDR3 here is CDSRDGELFF. The CDR3 coding sequence is TGTGACAGCAGAGACGGGGAGCTGTTTTTT.